The 5 T cell receptor beta chains reported below all come from one sample, sequenced in a study of beta chain features in type 1 diabetes (dated 2018 in TCRdb). Libraries were prepared through the immunoSEQ multiplex PCR assay. All of the isolated RNA was reverse transcribed with the High Capacity cDNA Reverse Transcription Kit, so expressed TCRB transcripts were sequenced. Held by TCRdb, this immuneACCESS table contains in-frame sequences only and omits some clones. Under half of the omission traces to an unresolved V gene where checked; the cause of the rest is unknown. This sample has roughly 250,000 clones in its table, and 68% of those were observed once. Roughly 0.048% of the sample is held by the ten biggest clonotypes. Sequencing was carried out using naive CD4+ T cells from blood. Reading the label with the study, this specimen's cell subset or site is: true naive CD4+ T cells. These receptors all stem from a man aged 25-45 years in good health.

The chain couples TRBV7-9 to TRBJ2-5; D unresolved. In germline, CDR1 is SEHNR, CDR2 FQNEAQ (reference sequence). This CDR3 has 16 amino acids. The V gene lost 1 base and the J gene lost 3 bases, with 15 bases spanning the gap. This chain's CDR3 is CASSLVVSLPEETQYF. CDR3 nucleotides: TGTGCCAGCAGCTTAGTAGTTTCGCTGCCCGAAGAGACCCAGTACTTC.

The chain carries TRBV7-2 and TRBJ1-1; D not resolved. V was trimmed by 0 bases and J by 1 base, leaving 15 bases between them. Germline CDR1 is SGHTA and CDR2 is FQGNSA. CDR3 length: 17 residues. The CDR3 DNA reads TGTGCCAGCAGCTTAGCTCGGGCAGACCTTGGGAACACTGAAGCTTTCTTT. This encodes CASSLARADLGNTEAFF.

V and J are TRBV29-1 and TRBJ2-3; D ambiguous. Trimming removed 4 bases from V and 1 base from J, with 6 bases in between. The CDR3 runs to 12 residues. Germline CDR1 is SQVTM and CDR2 is ANQGSEA. The CDR3 is CSVVMGTDTQYF. CDR3 nucleotide sequence: TGCAGCGTTGTAATGGGCACAGATACGCAGTATTTT.

V is TRBV4-2 and J is TRBJ1-2; D is unclear. Trimming shortened V by 0 bases and J by 6 bases, and 11 bases separated the two germline ends. The CDR3 has 14 residues. Germline V CDR1 and CDR2: LGHNA, YNFKEQ. The CDR3 nucleotides read TGTGCCAGCAGCCAAGATATCGGGGATCATGGCTACACCTTC. It yields the protein CASSQDIGDHGYTF.

The V and J genes are TRBV9 and TRBJ2-3; 11 bases align to TRBD2. Germline CDR1 is SGDLS and CDR2 is YYNGEE. The CDR3 consists of 17 residues. V gave up 3 bases and J gave up 3 bases; unmatched junction bases: 9. The CDR3 sequence is CASSGTSGLPTTDTQYF. The CDR3 nucleotides are TGTGCCAGCAGCGGGACTAGCGGGCTCCCCACAACAGATACGCAGTATTTT.